The clone carrying this T cell receptor beta chain turned up a few times. Its antigen remains unidentified. These data originate in a study of T cell repertoires in cytomegalovirus infection. Study background: Public TCR beta signatures marked donors with CMV infection and the matching HLA.

The germline V gene encodes CDR1 LNHDA and CDR2 SQIVND (reference sequence). With V trimmed by 1 base and J by 0 bases, 3 bases remained unmatched. CDR3 length equals 17 residues. TCRdb reprocessed the reads with MiXCR, giving one entry per CDR3 protein. The table includes nearly 700,000 distinct CDR3 sequences, roughly 30% detected once. V gene TRBV19 combines with J gene TRBJ2-6, with 7 positions matching TRBD1. The sample consisted of cultured PBMCs, taken from culture after CMV antigen stimulation. The receptor was derived from a human donor in good health (CMV status not recorded). Some clones in this sample may be carry-over from other donors' samples. CDR3 nucleotide sequence: TGTGCCAGTAGTATAGGGACAGGACTCTCTGGGGCCAACGTCCTGACTTTC. Translated: CASSIGTGLSGANVLTF.